The following is a T cell receptor beta chain sequence with its context. This clonotype was observed a handful of times. No cognate antigen has been identified for it. Base-call qualities are not available, and no considerably larger clone is one nucleotide away. Taken from the germline V gene, the CDR1 and CDR2 loops are ENHRY and SYGVKD. V is trimmed back by 10 bases and J by 0 bases, and the junction contains 6 bases that no gene match accounts for. From its cysteine to its phenylalanine, the CDR3 spans 15 amino acids. This entry keeps only the CDR3 DNA: 45 bases, framed from base 1. The source of the sample is a study of human T cells and chemical hapten exposure (dated by TCRdb to about 2021). For context, the study as a whole: For sensitization, 2% DPC in acetone was applied to an approximately 2 cm by approximately 2 cm area of upper inner arm skin. Throughout the approximately 25-week study period, patients were also given weekly therapeutic DPC doses on the scalp. Patch tests used Finn chambers with 0.01% DPC on the upper back, scored after 6 days by International Contact Dermatitis Research Group standards. Alopecia areata with under or over 50% scalp involvement, alopecia totalis and alopecia universalis were represented in the patient cohort, which was mostly female. Libraries were combined into a pool for sequencing, and differences in TCR yield between samples came mainly from small differences in library volumes within the pool. This study followed changes in the peripheral blood TCR repertoire in vivo during primary and secondary sensitization of alopecia patients to the hapten diphenylcyclopropenone (DPC). Blood was sampled from patients pre-sensitization (week 0) and at 2, 6 and about 24 weeks after DPC sensitization. For TCR sequencing, blood came from 25 to 35 alopecia patients at anywhere from one to four time points (pre-sensitization, 2, 6 and 24 weeks). Beyond this particular receptor, the publication reports: Alopecia, a presumed autoimmune disease, was present in all patients, so the immune response of the patients might differ from that of healthy individuals. Significantly more large CDR3 similarity clusters were formed by expanded TCRs than by pre-sensitization or healthy control sets, consistent with antigen-driven responses. The number of PT1 expanded TCRs positively correlated with patch test score, significant at thresholds 8, 16 and 32 but not 4. Repeated subsampling changed both the strength of the expansion versus patch-test correlation and the threshold at which that correlation became significant. DPC sensitization did not change the number of TCRs with a frequency above 1 in 1000, and there was no evidence of changes in global repertoire structure.

The time point label for this specimen denotes: patch test 1, 2 weeks after DPC sensitization. What this sample's treatment or condition label stands for: therapeutic diphenylcyclopropenone sensitization with weekly scalp DPC. At every patch-test visit, the blood draw took place before the patch test was put on. To be eligible, patients had to be aged 18 to 70, diagnosed with alopecia and judged suitable for DPC therapy, while pregnant patients were excluded. Total RNA was extracted from unfractionated whole blood that had been collected in Tempus Blood RNA tubes. Receptor amplification or capture employed RACE. Sequencing relied on a NextSeq 500. During library preparation, unique molecular identifiers were attached to individual cDNA molecules so that TCRs could be counted in a quantitative, reproducible way. Each blood RNA sample was used to sequence both TCR alpha and TCR beta chains. The original methods were these. The median number of TCRs per sample was roughly 94,000, ranging from about 20,000 to 690,600. V, J and CDR3 annotation of the TCR reads was performed with the Decombinator software suite. For the PS versus PT1 abundance plots, all samples were subsampled to the same number of TCRs (28,000). Expanded TCRs were defined as absent before sensitization and observed at least eight times at the 2-week time point. TCRdb itself trimmed the public reads at Q25 with fastp, ran MiXCR and retained productive beta chains. Each record represents a unique CDR3 protein, reported with the most common genes and DNA among its rows. These V and J calls derive from TCRdb rather than the authors' analysis. The sample profile shows approximately 350,000 distinct CDR3 sequences; about 7% of them were found once. The leading ten clones occupy about 8% of the sample.

This TCR derives from a young woman with alopecia areata. Some clones in this sample may be carry-over from other donors' samples. This material consisted of whole blood, taken in connection with sensitization to the hapten diphenylcyclopropenone (DPC). Recombination connected TRBV10-3 to TRBJ2-3; 11 bases in the middle match TRBD2. The DNA reads TGTGCCACCGGGACTAGCGGAGATAGCACAGATACGCAGTATTTT. Its translation is CATGTSGDSTDTQYF.